This is a list of T cell receptor beta chains from one sample in a study of blood T cells in healthy people across ages. From the 5' RACE reads, TCRdb called clonotypes with MiXCR, one entry per CDR3 protein. The sample has over 1,500,000 distinct CDR3 sequences; roughly 50% are singletons. The sample taken for sequencing was blood. All receptors derive from a woman in her thirties or forties in good health. CDR3s include the opening cysteine and the closing phenylalanine or tryptophan. D genes are given only for firm matches. Only some rows state a clone size, as once, few, many or a class for expanded clones.

d_gene	j_gene	v_gene	abundance	CDR3aa	CDR3nt
NA	TRBJ1-2	TRBV11-2	NA	CASSLAVGTDRYGYTF	TGTGCCAGCAGCTTAGCGGTCGGGACGGACCGCTATGGCTACACCTTC
TRBD1	TRBJ2-7	TRBV20-1	NA	CSAGDRGLEQYF	TGCAGTGCCGGGGACAGGGGGCTTGAGCAGTACTTC
NA	TRBJ2-1	TRBV9	once	CASSVAAEQFF	TGTGCCAGCAGCGTAGCCGCGGAGCAGTTCTTC
NA	TRBJ1-4	TRBV9	few	CASSVDGRTDEKLFF	TGTGCCAGCAGCGTAGATGGGCGGACGGATGAAAAACTGTTTTTT
NA	TRBJ2-3	TRBV3-1	NA	CASSHRSSDTQYF	TGTGCCAGCAGCCATAGGAGCTCAGATACGCAGTATTTT
NA	TRBJ1-1	TRBV20-1	NA	CSASQANTEAFF	TGCAGTGCGTCACAGGCGAACACTGAAGCTTTCTTT
NA	TRBJ1-4	TRBV5-1	NA	CASSLAGQSNEKLFF	TGTGCCAGCAGCCTAGCCGGACAGAGTAATGAAAAACTGTTTTTT
TRBD1	TRBJ1-2	TRBV14	NA	CASSWDNRGRGYTF	TGTGCCAGCAGCTGGGATAACAGGGGGAGAGGCTACACCTTC
TRBD2	TRBJ2-5	TRBV7-2	NA	CASSLYGGSGQETQYF	TGTGCCAGCAGCTTATACGGGGGGTCGGGTCAAGAGACCCAGTACTTC
NA	TRBJ2-3	TRBV7-3	few	CASSPVSATDTQYF	TGTGCCTCTTCCCCGGTCTCTGCCACAGATACGCAGTATTTT
NA	TRBJ2-5	TRBV27	NA	CASSLRLPQETQYF	TGTGCCAGCAGCCTTAGACTCCCCCAAGAGACCCAGTACTTC
NA	TRBJ1-4	TRBV29-1	NA	CSVEDEKLFF	TGCAGCGTTGAAGATGAAAAACTGTTTTTT
NA	TRBJ2-7	TRBV27	few	CASSLSSRGYEQYF	TGTGCCAGCAGTTTAAGCAGCAGGGGCTACGAGCAGTACTTC
TRBD2	TRBJ2-5	TRBV4-3	NA	CASSQGLAGLFGMSEQYF	TGCGCCAGCAGCCAAGGACTAGCGGGGCTGTTCGGGATGTCGGAGCAGTACTTC
NA	TRBJ2-3	TRBV6-2/TRBV6-3	few	CASSWVDTQYF	TGTGCCAGCAGTTGGGTTGATACGCAGTATTTT
NA	TRBJ1-4	TRBV28	NA	CASSHGGSEKLFF	TGTGCCAGCAGTCACGGAGGGAGTGAAAAACTGTTTTTT
NA	TRBJ2-3	TRBV4-2	few	CASSQEGAGTDTQYF	TGTGCCAGCAGCCAAGAGGGCGCAGGCACAGATACGCAGTATTTT
TRBD2	TRBJ2-1	TRBV15	NA	CATSVAGIQETQFF	TGTGCCACCAGCGTAGCGGGGATACAAGAGACCCAGTTCTTC
NA	TRBJ2-3	TRBV14	NA	CASSQHRGPDTQYF	TGTGCCAGCAGCCAACATAGAGGTCCAGATACGCAGTATTTT
TRBD2	TRBJ2-1	TRBV12-3/TRBV12-4	NA	CASSSGASGGPRSNEQFF	TGTGCCAGCAGTTCCGGGGCTAGCGGGGGGCCCCGATCCAATGAGCAGTTCTTC
TRBD2	TRBJ2-5	TRBV27	NA	CASKRLAGGNQETQYF	TGTGCCAGCAAACGACTAGCGGGGGGGAACCAAGAGACCCAGTACTTC
TRBD2	TRBJ2-1	TRBV9	NA	CACSVGAGGSYNEQFF	TGTGCCTGCAGCGTAGGAGCGGGGGGCTCCTACAATGAGCAGTTCTTC
NA	TRBJ2-1	TRBV20-1	once	CSARDPGMGGEQFF	TGCAGTGCTAGAGATCCGGGGATGGGGGGTGAGCAGTTCTTC
TRBD1	TRBJ2-5	TRBV6-5	many	CASSTGGETQYF	TGTGCCAGCAGCACAGGGGGAGAGACCCAGTACTTC
TRBD1	TRBJ2-7	TRBV6-2/TRBV6-3	few	CASTGQGRLEQYF	TGTGCCAGCACAGGACAGGGGCGACTCGAGCAGTACTTC
TRBD1	TRBJ2-3	TRBV20-1	NA	CSARDAGGDTQYF	TGCAGTGCTAGAGATGCAGGGGGAGATACGCAGTATTTT
TRBD2	TRBJ2-5	TRBV13	NA	CASSLGSGGDQETQYF	TGTGCCAGCAGCTTAGGAAGCGGGGGGGATCAAGAGACCCAGTACTTC
NA	TRBJ1-2	TRBV5-1	NA	CASTPQPGVYGYTF	TGCGCCAGCACCCCCCAACCCGGGGTCTATGGCTACACCTTC
TRBD1	TRBJ2-4	TRBV9	NA	CASSRGDRGRNIQYF	TGTGCCAGCTCTCGGGGAGACAGGGGGAGGAACATTCAGTACTTC
TRBD1	TRBJ1-1	TRBV20-1	NA	CSAGRQGAGYEAFF	TGCAGTGCGGGCCGACAGGGGGCCGGTTATGAAGCTTTCTTT
TRBD1	TRBJ2-5	TRBV4-3	NA	CASSHGQGARTQYF	TGCGCCAGCAGCCATGGACAGGGGGCCCGGACCCAGTACTTC
TRBD2	TRBJ2-5	TRBV20-1	NA	CSALASGGKTQYF	TGCAGTGCTCTCGCTAGCGGGGGGAAGACCCAGTACTTC
TRBD2	TRBJ2-3	TRBV18	NA	CASSLKVLAGSTDTQYF	TGTGCCAGCTCTCTCAAGGTACTAGCGGGGAGCACAGATACGCAGTATTTT
NA	TRBJ1-2	TRBV12-3/TRBV12-4	NA	CASSFEAATRGYTF	TGTGCCAGCAGTTTTGAAGCAGCGACGCGGGGCTACACCTTC
NA	TRBJ1-4	TRBV15	once	CATSRVSQFEKLFF	TGTGCCACCAGCAGAGTATCACAGTTTGAAAAACTGTTTTTT
TRBD1	TRBJ2-5	TRBV24-1	NA	CATSDLDDRAQETQYF	TGTGCCACCAGTGATTTGGACGACAGGGCCCAAGAGACCCAGTACTTC
NA	TRBJ1-1	TRBV7-8	NA	CASSSRLEEGEAFF	TGTGCCAGCAGTTCCCGTCTAGAGGAGGGTGAAGCTTTCTTT
NA	TRBJ1-5	TRBV20-1	once	CSARDVTGLRQPQHF	TGCAGTGCTAGAGATGTTACGGGGCTCCGTCAGCCCCAGCATTTT
TRBD1	TRBJ1-5	TRBV28	NA	CANQGGLSPQHF	TGTGCCAACCAGGGGGGCCTTTCGCCCCAGCATTTT
TRBD1	TRBJ1-5	TRBV20-1	NA	CSASHRGFENQPQHF	TGCAGTGCTTCACACAGGGGATTTGAGAATCAGCCCCAGCATTTT
NA	TRBJ2-1	TRBV7-2	NA	CASSLVGAGQEFF	TGTGCCAGCAGCTTAGTAGGGGCAGGGCAGGAGTTCTTC
NA	TRBJ1-4	TRBV7-9	NA	CASSSTRQTNEKLFF	TGTGCCAGCAGCTCCACAAGGCAGACTAATGAAAAACTGTTTTTT
NA	TRBJ2-3	TRBV6-6	NA	CASSYYAESTDTQYF	TGTGCCAGCAGTTACTACGCGGAAAGCACAGATACGCAGTATTTT
TRBD1	TRBJ1-6	TRBV6-1	few	CASSAGRHRGNSPLHF	TGTGCCAGCAGTGCCGGGCGTCACAGGGGGAATTCACCCCTCCACTTT